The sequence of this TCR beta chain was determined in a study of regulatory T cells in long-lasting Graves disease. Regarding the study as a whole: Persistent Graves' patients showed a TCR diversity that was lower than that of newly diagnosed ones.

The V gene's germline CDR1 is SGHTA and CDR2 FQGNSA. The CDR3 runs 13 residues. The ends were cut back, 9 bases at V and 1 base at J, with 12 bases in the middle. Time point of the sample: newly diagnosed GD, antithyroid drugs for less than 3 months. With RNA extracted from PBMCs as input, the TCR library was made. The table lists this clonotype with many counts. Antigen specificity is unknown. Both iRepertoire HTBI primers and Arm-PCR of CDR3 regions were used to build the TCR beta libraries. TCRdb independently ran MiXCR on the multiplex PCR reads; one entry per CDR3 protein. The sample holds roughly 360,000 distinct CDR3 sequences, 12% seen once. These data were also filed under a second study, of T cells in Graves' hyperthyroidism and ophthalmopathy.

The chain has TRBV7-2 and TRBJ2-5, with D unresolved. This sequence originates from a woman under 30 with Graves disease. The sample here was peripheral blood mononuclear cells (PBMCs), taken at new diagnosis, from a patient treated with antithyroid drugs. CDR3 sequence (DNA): TGTGCCAGTGTAGGTTTGTCCCAAGAGACCCAGTACTTC. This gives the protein CASVGLSQETQYF.